This paragraph covers one T cell receptor (beta chain) sequence. The junction differs from germline at one of its ends, possibly a read error. Authors' analysis steps: How many nucleated cells were present was estimated from reference gene primer amplification. Using immunoSEQ multiplex PCR, the repertoire was profiled, and TCRdb retains in-frame clones only, with some absent. The V and J calls and clone size come from that table; D and trimming were worked out from the DNA. The table has more than 95,000 clones, about 85% seen once. This entry comes from a study of blood T cell repertoires in COVID-19. Study-wide context: Specimens from acute and convalescent COVID-19 originated in the United States, Italy and Spain. PBMCs, B-cell-depleted T cells, or T cells were the source of the cDNA or gDNA that made up the material.

Germline V gene sequence: CDR1 ENHRY, CDR2 SYGVKD. The CDR3 has 11 amino acids. The TCR originated in a human donor in a cohort sampled during active COVID-19. The material sequenced was peripheral blood. V and J are TRBV10-3 and TRBJ1-2; perhaps TRBD1 as D (5 bases). The CDR3 DNA reads TGTGCCATCACTGAGGGGCGTGGCTACACCTTC. This translates into CAITEGRGYTF.